This T cell receptor (beta chain) was obtained from a study of technical replicates of blood from a handful of donors. Germline V gene data show CDR1 as SGHRS and CDR2 as YFSETQ. The trim removed 3 bases at V and 4 bases at J, leaving 5 bases unmatched. There are 15 residues in the CDR3. Sequenced by immunoSEQ multiplex PCR; TCRdb stores in-frame clones only, minus some. The table has tens of thousands of clones, approximately 94% seen once; the top ten hold 0.3% to 0.4%. The chain combines TRBV5-1 with TRBJ2-7; the match to TRBD2 covers 12 bases. Material for sequencing was T cells isolated from PBMCs. This TCR was sampled from a human donor in good health. The CDR3: CASSSRTSGAYEQYF. The CDR3 DNA sequence: TGCGCCAGCAGCTCGAGGACTAGCGGGGCGTACGAGCAGTACTTC.